The following is a T cell receptor beta chain sequence with its context. Its antigen is currently unknown. The patients chosen for sequencing had shown expansion of CD8+CD57+ cells (detected by flow cytometry). Patients uniformly had severe acquired aplastic anemia. Genomic DNA, serving as template, underwent TCR beta VDJ and CDR3 profiling. TCRdb ran MiXCR on the reads and lists one entry per CDR3 protein. The table has some 170,000 distinct CDR3 sequences, 45% to 55% seen once; the top ten hold under 1.2%. The data were taken from a study of CD8+CD57+ T cells in acquired aplastic anemia. Overall study context: Sorted cells (CD4+ and CD8+) yielded DNA amounts that averaged about 3.1 ug. Overall study results and limits: Patients and healthy controls showed no significant CD8+ Simpson's diversity difference. Common to patients and controls were twenty-nine CD8+ CDR3 sequences.

Looked up from germline, CDR1 is DFQATT and CDR2 is SNEGSKA (reference sequence). Trimming left V 5 bases short and J 8 bases short, with 12 bases between. CDR3 size: 11 residues. The chain has TRBV20-1 and TRBJ1-2; D is perhaps TRBD1 (5 bases). Sequenced input: sorted CD4+, CD8+, or CD8+CD57+ T cells (not recorded which) from PBMCs. The TCR originated in a human donor with aplastic anemia. In DNA, the CDR3 is TGCAGTGCTTACAGGAGCCAGGGCTACACCTTC. Translation: CSAYRSQGYTF.